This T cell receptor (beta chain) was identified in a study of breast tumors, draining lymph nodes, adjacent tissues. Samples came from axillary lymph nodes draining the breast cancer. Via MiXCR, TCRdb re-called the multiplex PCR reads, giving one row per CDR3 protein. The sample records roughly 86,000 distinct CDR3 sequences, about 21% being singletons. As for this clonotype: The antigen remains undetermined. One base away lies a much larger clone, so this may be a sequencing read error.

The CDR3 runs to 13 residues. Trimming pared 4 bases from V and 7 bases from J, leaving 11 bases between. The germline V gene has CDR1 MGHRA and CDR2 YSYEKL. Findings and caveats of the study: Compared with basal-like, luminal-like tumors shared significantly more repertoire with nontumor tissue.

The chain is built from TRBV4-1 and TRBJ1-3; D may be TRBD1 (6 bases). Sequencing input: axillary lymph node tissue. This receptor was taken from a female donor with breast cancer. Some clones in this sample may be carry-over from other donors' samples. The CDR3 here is CASSLTGRNTIYF. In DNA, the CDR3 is TGCGCCAGCAGCCTGACAGGCCGTAACACCATATATTTT.